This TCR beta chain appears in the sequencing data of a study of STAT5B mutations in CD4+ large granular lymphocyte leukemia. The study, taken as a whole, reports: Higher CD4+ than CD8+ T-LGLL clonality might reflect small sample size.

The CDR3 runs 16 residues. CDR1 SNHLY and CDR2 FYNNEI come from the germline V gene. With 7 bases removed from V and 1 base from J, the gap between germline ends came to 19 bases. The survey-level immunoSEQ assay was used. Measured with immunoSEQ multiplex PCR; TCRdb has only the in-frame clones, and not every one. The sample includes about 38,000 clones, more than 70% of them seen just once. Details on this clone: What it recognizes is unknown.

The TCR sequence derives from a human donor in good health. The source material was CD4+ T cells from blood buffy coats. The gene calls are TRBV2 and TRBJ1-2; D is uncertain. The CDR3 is CASTQKAAYLNYGYTF. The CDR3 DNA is TGTGCCAGCACACAAAAGGCAGCGTATCTTAACTATGGCTACACCTTC.